This T cell receptor beta chain originates from a study of Graves' ophthalmopathy and Graves' hyperthyroidism. The CDR3 consists of 14 residues. Germline V gives CDR1 SNHLY, CDR2 FYNNEI. Trimming pared 8 bases from V and 3 bases from J, leaving 13 bases between. TCR beta CDR3 regions were amplified from RNA transcripts. HTBI-primed first-round RT-PCR preceded second-round multiplex PCR. TCRdb independently ran MiXCR on the multiplex PCR reads; one entry per CDR3 protein. The sample shows 350,000 or so distinct CDR3 sequences, about a sixth of them seen only once. This clonotype was recorded many times.

The clonotype was recovered from an adult man with Graves' ophthalmopathy. The chain carries TRBV2 and TRBJ2-2; D may be TRBD2 (5 bases). The sequenced sample was peripheral blood. CDR3 amino acids: CASWPSGDTGELFF. CDR3 in DNA: TGTGCCAGCTGGCCGAGCGGAGACACCGGGGAGCTGTTTTTT.